This T cell receptor (beta chain) was found in a study of blood T cell repertoires in COVID-19. Methods used by the authors: Reference gene primer amplification yielded estimated nucleated cell counts. Assay used: immunoSEQ multiplex PCR; TCRdb lists only in-frame clones, some missing. The DNA gave D and trimming, while V, J and clone size come from that table. The sample yields roughly 220,000 clones, around 90% seen once. Individuals in the exposed group had encountered a COVID-19 case within 2 weeks preceding study entry. Trimming removed 4 bases from V and 0 bases from J, with 14 bases in between. From germline, CDR1 is SGHNT and CDR2 YYREEE (reference sequence). The CDR3 contains 15 residues.

This chain connects TRBV5-4 to TRBJ2-7, with unresolved D. Sequencing was performed on PBMCs or T cells enriched from blood (not recorded which). The TCR comes from a man in his thirties or forties who had been exposed to COVID-19. The CDR3 DNA is TGTGCCAGCAGCCGTCACTCGACAAACTCCTACGAGCAGTACTTC. It specifies CASSRHSTNSYEQYF.